The entry below describes one TCR beta chain. This sequence may be a read error, since a much larger clone differs from it by one base. With a J-beta primer mix and a sample-barcoded 5' primer, a second PCR ran about 7 to 11 cycles. One entry per CDR3 protein, called by TCRdb with MiXCR from the 5' RACE reads. The sample lists approximately 810,000 distinct CDR3 sequences; 25% to 30% were seen once. These data belong to a study of blood T cells in healthy people across ages. Germline CDR1 MNHEY, CDR2 SVGEGT. This CDR3 is 15 amino acids long. The chain joins TRBV6-2 or TRBV6-3 to TRBJ2-1, with 10 bases aligning to TRBD1. The origin of this receptor is a woman of 80 years or more in good health. The specimen was blood. Written as DNA, the CDR3 is TGTGCCAGCACCCCGGGACAGGGGCGTGTCAATGGGCAGTTCTTC. Translating gives CASTPGQGRVNGQFF.